This entry describes one T cell receptor (beta chain). What it recognizes is unknown. The germline V gene has CDR1 SGHTA and CDR2 FQGNSA. V dropped 4 bases and J dropped 6 bases, with 20 bases sitting between them. The length of the CDR3 is 16 residues. Per sample, extraction of total RNA gave at least 5.5 micrograms in every case. The entry originates in a study of blood T cells in healthy people across ages. Findings of the study overall: Samples with more naive T cells showed higher observed beta diversity. Calculation of diversity from one million T cells yielded estimates considered to be underestimates. Fewer expanded clones and more diversity marked long-lived versus aged donors.

Then a second PCR, running about 6 to 11 cycles, was carried out with a sample-barcoded 5' primer and a J-beta primer mix. TCRdb used MiXCR to reprocess the 5' RACE reads, holding one entry per CDR3 protein. The data show 1.5 million to 2 million distinct CDR3 sequences, approximately 39% seen once. V is TRBV7-2 and J is TRBJ2-3; D unresolved. The clonotype originates from a human donor in good health. The sequenced sample was blood. CDR3 sequence (DNA): TGTGCCAGCAGCTCCCCTTCGGCCTCTCCCCAGGATACGCAGTATTTT. It is translated as CASSSPSASPQDTQYF.